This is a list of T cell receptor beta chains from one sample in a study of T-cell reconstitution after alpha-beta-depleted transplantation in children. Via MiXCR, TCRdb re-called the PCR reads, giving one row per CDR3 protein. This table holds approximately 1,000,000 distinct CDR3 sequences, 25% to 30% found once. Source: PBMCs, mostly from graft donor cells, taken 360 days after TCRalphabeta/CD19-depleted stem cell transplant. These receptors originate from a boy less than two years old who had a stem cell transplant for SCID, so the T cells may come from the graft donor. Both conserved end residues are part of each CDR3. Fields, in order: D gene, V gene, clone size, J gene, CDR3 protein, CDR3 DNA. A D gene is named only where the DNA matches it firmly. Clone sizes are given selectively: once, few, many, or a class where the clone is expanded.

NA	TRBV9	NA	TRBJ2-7	CASSGKVAPEDEQYF	TGTGCCAGCAGCGGAAAGGTCGCCCCGGAGGACGAGCAGTACTTC
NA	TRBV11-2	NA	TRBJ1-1	CASSSQRTGNTEAFF	TGTGCCAGCAGCTCTCAAAGAACGGGGAACACTGAAGCTTTCTTT
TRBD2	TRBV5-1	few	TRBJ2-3	CASSYGLAGTTDTQYF	TGCGCCAGCAGCTATGGACTAGCGGGGACCACAGATACGCAGTATTTT
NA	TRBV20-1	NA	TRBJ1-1	CSSRVNTEAFF	TGCAGTTCCAGGGTGAACACTGAAGCTTTCTTT
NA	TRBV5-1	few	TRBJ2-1	CASRARGALNEQFF	TGCGCCAGCCGGGCCCGGGGGGCCCTAAATGAGCAGTTCTTC
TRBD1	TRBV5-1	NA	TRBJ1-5	CASSLGDSPNQPQHF	TGCGCCAGCAGCTTGGGGGACAGCCCGAATCAGCCCCAGCATTTT
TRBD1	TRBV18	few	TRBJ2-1	CASSLSPGQGRDNEQFF	TGTGCCAGCTCACTCTCCCCGGGACAGGGTAGAGACAATGAGCAGTTCTTC
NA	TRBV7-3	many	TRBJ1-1	CASSRALNTEAFF	TGTGCCAGCAGCCGTGCCTTGAACACTGAAGCTTTCTTT
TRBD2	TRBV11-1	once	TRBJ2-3	CASSPRASGPSPDTQYF	TGTGCCAGCAGCCCCCGGGCTAGCGGACCCTCCCCAGATACGCAGTATTTT
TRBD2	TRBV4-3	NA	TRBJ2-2	CASSHLGGKNTGELFF	TGCGCCAGCAGCCATCTCGGGGGGAAGAACACCGGGGAGCTGTTTTTT
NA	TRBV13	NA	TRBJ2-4	CASSLLPGSTGKNIQYF	TGTGCCAGCAGCTTGCTCCCGGGGTCGACGGGCAAAAACATTCAGTACTTC
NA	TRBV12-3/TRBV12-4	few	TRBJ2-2	CASHFLTGNTGELFF	TGTGCCAGCCATTTCCTTACAGGGAACACCGGGGAGCTGTTTTTT
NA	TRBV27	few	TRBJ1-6	CASSYRGAGNSPLHF	TGTGCCAGCTCCTACCGGGGGGCAGGTAATTCACCCCTCCACTTT
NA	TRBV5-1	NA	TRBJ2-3	CASSSNGGPADTQYF	TGCGCCAGCAGCTCCAACGGGGGGCCGGCAGATACGCAGTATTTT
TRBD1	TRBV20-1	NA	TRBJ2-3	CSASKQGGDTQYF	TGCAGTGCTAGTAAACAGGGGGGAGATACGCAGTATTTT
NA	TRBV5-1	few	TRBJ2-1	CASTSRDKYNEQFF	TGCGCCAGCACCTCGAGGGACAAATACAATGAGCAGTTCTTC
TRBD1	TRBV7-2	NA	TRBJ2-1	CASSSRGQGAGNEQFF	TGTGCCAGCAGCTCTAGAGGACAGGGGGCGGGCAATGAGCAGTTCTTC
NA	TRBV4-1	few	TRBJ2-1	CASSQGGTEQFF	TGCGCCAGCAGCCAAGGGGGGACGGAGCAGTTCTTC
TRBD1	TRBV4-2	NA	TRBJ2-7	CASSPGAQGFSYEQYF	TGTGCCAGCAGCCCCGGGGCACAGGGGTTCTCCTACGAGCAGTACTTC
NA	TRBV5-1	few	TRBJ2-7	CASSLVIESVDEQYF	TGCGCCAGCAGCTTGGTAATTGAGTCGGTGGACGAGCAGTACTTC
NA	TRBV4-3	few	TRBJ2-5	CASSHLRDTQETQYF	TGCGCCAGCAGCCATCTCCGGGACACGCAAGAGACCCAGTACTTC
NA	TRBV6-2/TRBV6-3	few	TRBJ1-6	CASRPDRQNSPLHF	TGTGCCAGCAGGCCGGACAGACAGAATTCACCCCTCCACTTT
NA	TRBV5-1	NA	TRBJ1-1	CASSLGLDEAFF	TGCGCCAGCAGCTTGGGGCTTGATGAAGCTTTCTTT
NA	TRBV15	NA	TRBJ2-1	CATSRDGSDREIDEQFF	TGTGCCACCAGCAGAGATGGATCCGACCGGGAGATTGATGAGCAGTTCTTC
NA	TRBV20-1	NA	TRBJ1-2	CSARGSGLAANYGYTF	TGCAGTGCTAGAGGGAGCGGCCTCGCAGCTAACTATGGCTACACCTTC
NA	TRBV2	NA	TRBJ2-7	CASSDTGVSLDYEQYF	TGTGCCAGCAGTGACACCGGGGTCTCCTTAGACTACGAGCAGTACTTC
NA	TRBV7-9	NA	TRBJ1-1	CATNQGPLPEAFF	TGTGCCACTAATCAGGGGCCGCTACCTGAAGCTTTCTTT
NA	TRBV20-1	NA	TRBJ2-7	CSARDGQGGEQYF	TGCAGTGCTAGAGATGGGCAGGGCGGCGAGCAGTACTTC
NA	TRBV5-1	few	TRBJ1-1	CASSLTGVAEAFF	TGCGCCAGCAGCTTGACAGGAGTCGCTGAAGCTTTCTTT
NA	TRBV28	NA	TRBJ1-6	CASKETALASPLHF	TGTGCCAGCAAGGAGACAGCACTGGCTTCACCCCTCCACTTT
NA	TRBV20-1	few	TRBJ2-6	CSAQGLHSSGANVLTF	TGCAGTGCTCAGGGACTCCACAGCTCTGGGGCCAACGTCCTGACTTTC
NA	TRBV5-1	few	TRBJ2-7	CASSLSQVTYEQYF	TGCGCCAGCAGCTTGAGTCAGGTTACCTACGAGCAGTACTTC
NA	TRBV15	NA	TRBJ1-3	CATSGRDTLGGNTIYF	TGTGCCACCAGCGGAAGGGACACCCTGGGAGGAAACACCATATATTTT
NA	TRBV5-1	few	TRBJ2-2	CASSTGSYSDTGELFF	TGCGCCAGCAGCACCGGGAGCTATTCCGACACCGGGGAGCTGTTTTTT
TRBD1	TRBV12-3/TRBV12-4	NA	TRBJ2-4	CASSSRTGKNIQYF	TGTGCCAGCAGTTCCCGGACAGGGAAAAACATTCAGTACTTC
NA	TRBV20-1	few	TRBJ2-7	CSARNRVFGYEQYF	TGCAGTGCTCGTAACAGGGTGTTTGGCTACGAGCAGTACTTC
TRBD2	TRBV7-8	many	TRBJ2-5	CASSLVAGRGETQYF	TGTGCCAGCAGCTTAGTTGCGGGGAGGGGAGAGACCCAGTACTTC
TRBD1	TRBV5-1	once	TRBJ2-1	CASSVPQGDEQFF	TGCGCCAGCAGCGTCCCGCAGGGGGATGAGCAGTTCTTC
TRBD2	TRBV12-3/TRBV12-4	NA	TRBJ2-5	CASSLGTSYGETQYF	TGTGCCAGCAGTTTGGGGACTAGTTATGGTGAGACCCAGTACTTC
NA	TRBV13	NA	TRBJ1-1	CASSFGYGDVLNTEAFF	TGTGCCAGCAGCTTTGGGTACGGAGATGTACTGAACACTGAAGCTTTCTTT
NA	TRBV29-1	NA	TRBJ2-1	CSVAKPLSVHCNEQFF	TGCAGCGTTGCGAAGCCCCTGTCGGTACACTGCAATGAGCAGTTCTTC
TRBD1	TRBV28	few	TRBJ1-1	CASSLARQGPGTKLFF	TGTGCCAGCAGTTTAGCAAGACAGGGTCCGGGGACCAAGCTTTTCTTT
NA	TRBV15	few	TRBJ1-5	CATSTLDRYQPQHF	TGTGCCACCAGCACCCTGGACAGATATCAGCCCCAGCATTTT
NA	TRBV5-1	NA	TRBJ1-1	CASSLEGGDMNTEAFF	TGCGCCAGCAGCTTGGAAGGTGGCGACATGAACACTGAAGCTTTCTTT
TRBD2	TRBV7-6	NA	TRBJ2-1	CASSYLFGLAGAGYDEQFF	TGTGCCAGCAGCTACCTCTTTGGACTAGCGGGGGCCGGCTACGATGAGCAGTTCTTC
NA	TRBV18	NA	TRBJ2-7	CASSPGRRSYEQYF	TGTGCCAGCTCACCAGGGCGCCGCTCCTACGAGCAGTACTTC
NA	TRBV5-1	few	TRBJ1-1	CASSLEWQSGNTEAFF	TGCGCCAGCAGCTTGGAATGGCAGTCAGGGAACACTGAAGCTTTCTTT
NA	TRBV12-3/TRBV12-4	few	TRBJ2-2	CASSLWGRNTGELFF	TGTGCCAGCAGTCTTTGGGGGAGGAACACCGGGGAGCTGTTTTTT
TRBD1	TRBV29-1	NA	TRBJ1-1	CSVQGQGVVTEAFF	TGCAGCGTGCAGGGACAGGGGGTGGTCACTGAAGCTTTCTTT
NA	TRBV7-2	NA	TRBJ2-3	CASSDGTLGTQYF	TGTGCCAGCAGCGACGGGACACTTGGTACGCAGTATTTT
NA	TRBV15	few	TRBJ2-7	CATSDTRLEQYF	TGTGCCACCAGCGATACTAGACTTGAGCAGTACTTC
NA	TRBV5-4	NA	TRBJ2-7	CASSLAPGSLYEQYF	TGTGCCAGCAGCTTGGCCCCGGGGAGCCTCTACGAGCAGTACTTC
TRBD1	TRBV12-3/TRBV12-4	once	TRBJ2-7	CASKLRDRGSYEQYF	TGTGCCAGCAAATTACGGGACAGGGGTTCCTACGAGCAGTACTTC
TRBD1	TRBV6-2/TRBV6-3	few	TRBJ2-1	CASSSYGTGIYNEQFF	TGTGCCAGCAGCTCTTATGGGACAGGGATCTACAATGAGCAGTTCTTC